These T cell receptor beta chains were read from a single sample in a study of beta chain features in type 1 diabetes. TCRdb keeps only in-frame clones here, not all; method: immunoSEQ multiplex PCR. The sample carries under 400,000 clones, about 20% recorded once. The sample comprised naive CD4+ T cells from blood. The receptors come from a woman aged 18-29 years in good health. The CDR3 runs from the conserved cysteine through the conserved F or W. D genes are given only for firm matches. The listing skips clone size in some rows; elsewhere it reads once, few, many or a size class.

>NA|TRBV30|TRBJ2-1|NA
CAWSRLNGEQFF
TGTGCCTGGAGTAGACTAAATGGTGAGCAGTTCTTC
>TRBD2|TRBV29-1|TRBJ2-5|NA
CSAGGSGQETQYF
TGCAGCGCGGGCGGGAGCGGACAAGAGACCCAGTACTTC
>NA|TRBV2|TRBJ2-7|NA
CASRKRQNQQQYF
TGTGCCAGCAGAAAAAGACAGAACCAGCAGCAGTACTTC
>NA|TRBV30|TRBJ2-5|few
CAWSGPEGETQYF
TGTGCCTGGAGTGGCCCTGAGGGAGAGACCCAGTACTTC
>TRBD2|TRBV18|TRBJ2-1|NA
CASSLTSGTYNEQFF
TGTGCCAGCTCACTGACTAGCGGAACTTACAATGAGCAGTTCTTC
>TRBD1|TRBV29-1|TRBJ1-1|NA
CSVEKGTGNTEAFF
TGCAGCGTTGAAAAAGGGACAGGGAACACTGAAGCTTTCTTT
>NA|TRBV2|TRBJ1-1|few
CASSGRGIVTEAFF
TGTGCCAGCAGCGGTCGGGGAATTGTCACTGAAGCTTTCTTT
>TRBD1|TRBV18|TRBJ2-7|few
CASSPPGQGTYEQYF
TGTGCCAGCTCACCTCCGGGACAGGGGACCTACGAGCAGTACTTC
>TRBD1|TRBV4-3|TRBJ1-1|few
CASSRLGTGNTEAFF
TGCGCCAGCAGCCGGCTCGGGACAGGGAACACTGAAGCTTTCTTT
>NA|TRBV30|TRBJ2-3|few
CAWSGGGGGTDTQYF
TGTGCCTGGAGTGGCGGTGGCGGAGGCACAGATACGCAGTATTTT
>NA|TRBV30|TRBJ2-7|NA
CAWSSRGRKGQYF
TGTGCCTGGAGTTCAAGGGGAAGAAAGGGGCAGTACTTC
>NA|TRBV7-2|TRBJ2-7|NA
CASSLLGGKNSDEQYF
TGTGCCAGCAGCTTACTCGGGGGTAAGAATTCGGACGAGCAGTACTTC
>NA|TRBV7-2|TRBJ2-1|few
CASSLVLAPWDEQFF
TGTGCCAGCAGCTTAGTTCTAGCTCCTTGGGATGAGCAGTTCTTC
>TRBD2|TRBV7-2|TRBJ2-3|NA
CASRAREVTDTQYF
TGTGCCAGCAGGGCTCGGGAGGTTACAGATACGCAGTATTTT
>NA|TRBV7-8|TRBJ1-6|NA
CASSVTADSPLHF
TGTGCCAGCAGCGTAACAGCGGATTCACCCCTCCACTTT
>TRBD1|TRBV29-1|TRBJ2-7|NA
CSARDRGYEQYF
TGCAGCGCCCGGGACAGGGGCTACGAGCAGTACTTC
>NA|TRBV19|TRBJ2-6|NA
CASKTEPSSGANVLTF
TGTGCCAGTAAGACAGAACCATCCTCTGGGGCCAACGTCCTGACTTTC
>TRBD1|TRBV5-6|TRBJ1-2|NA
CASSFRQGMDYGYTF
TGTGCCAGCAGCTTCCGACAGGGGATGGACTATGGCTACACCTTC
>TRBD1|TRBV4-2|TRBJ2-5|NA
CASSQVDRGLETQYF
TGTGCCAGCAGCCAAGTTGACAGGGGGCTGGAGACCCAGTACTTC
>NA|TRBV30|TRBJ1-5|NA
CAWSGRVWNQPQHF
TGTGCCTGGAGTGGCAGGGTTTGGAATCAGCCCCAGCATTTT
>NA|TRBV5-6|TRBJ1-2|few
CASSLGEYGYTF
TGTGCCAGCAGCTTGGGCGAGTATGGCTACACCTTC
>NA|TRBV18|TRBJ1-1|few
CASSEQVPLNTEAFF
TGTGCCAGCTCAGAACAGGTCCCGTTGAACACTGAAGCTTTCTTT
>NA|TRBV6-1|TRBJ1-5|NA
CASRVGLNSNHPQHF
TGTGCCAGCCGGGTGGGTCTCAATAGCAATCACCCCCAGCATTTT
>TRBD1|TRBV2|TRBJ2-1|few
CASSNRDRANEQFF
TGTGCCAGCAGTAACCGGGACAGGGCCAATGAGCAGTTCTTC
>NA|TRBV30|TRBJ2-4|few
CAWSVKIAYGENIQYF
TGTGCCTGGAGTGTCAAGATAGCGTACGGAGAAAACATTCAGTACTTC
>NA|TRBV30|TRBJ1-4|few
CAWSGPEGEKLFF
TGTGCCTGGAGCGGACCCGAGGGTGAAAAACTGTTTTTT
>NA|TRBV6-5|TRBJ2-5|NA
CASGSVQETQYF
TGTGCCAGCGGTTCAGTCCAAGAGACCCAGTACTTC
>NA|TRBV5-8|TRBJ2-3|once
CASSLAGRRDTQYF
TGTGCCAGCAGCTTGGCAGGAAGACGGGATACGCAGTATTTT
>TRBD2|TRBV5-1|TRBJ2-1|NA
CASSFAALGLAQYNEQFF
TGCGCCAGCAGCTTCGCCGCCCTTGGACTAGCGCAGTACAATGAGCAGTTCTTC
>NA|TRBV11-2|TRBJ2-2|NA
CASSADRNTGELFF
TGTGCCAGCAGCGCTGACAGGAACACCGGGGAGCTGTTTTTT
>NA|TRBV13|TRBJ1-2|NA
CASSLRLGGEGYTF
TGTGCCAGCAGCTTGAGGCTGGGCGGGGAAGGCTACACCTTC
>NA|TRBV20-1|TRBJ1-1|NA
CSAPGDTEAFF
TGCAGTGCCCCGGGGGACACTGAAGCTTTCTTT
>NA|TRBV5-1|TRBJ2-2|few
CASSPRTVNTGELFF
TGCGCCAGCAGCCCCCGGACAGTAAACACCGGGGAGCTGTTTTTT
>TRBD2|TRBV11-2|TRBJ2-5|NA
CASSLGSSGGLQETQYF
TGTGCCAGCAGCTTAGGTAGTAGCGGGGGACTCCAAGAGACCCAGTACTTC
>NA|TRBV5-1|TRBJ2-3|NA
CASSLTPTNTDTQYF
TGCGCCAGCAGCTTGACACCCACCAACACAGATACGCAGTATTTT
>NA|TRBV5-1|TRBJ2-5|few
CASSLVPDTYGTQYF
TGCGCCAGCAGCTTGGTTCCAGACACGTATGGGACCCAGTACTTC
>NA|TRBV18|TRBJ2-1|few
CASSPLASDEQFF
TGTGCCAGCTCACCTCTAGCGTCGGATGAGCAGTTCTTC
>NA|TRBV5-1|TRBJ2-7|NA
CASSAGQNYEQYF
TGCGCCAGCAGCGCGGGACAGAACTACGAGCAGTACTTC
>NA|TRBV5-8|TRBJ2-5|few
CASSSGQKPQETQYF
TGTGCCAGCAGCTCCGGACAGAAACCCCAAGAGACCCAGTACTTC
>TRBD1|TRBV29-1|TRBJ2-2|few
CSVSSGQTNTGELFF
TGCAGCGTTTCATCGGGACAGACTAACACCGGGGAGCTGTTTTTT
>NA|TRBV5-4|TRBJ2-7|NA
CASSLGDSALYEQYF
TGTGCCAGCAGCTTGGGGGACTCAGCCCTCTACGAGCAGTACTTC
>TRBD1|TRBV7-9|TRBJ1-1|NA
CASSLTGTQAEAFF
TGTGCCAGCAGCTTGACAGGGACCCAGGCTGAAGCTTTCTTT
>TRBD1|TRBV18|TRBJ1-1|few
CASSPDLGQGNIAGAFF
TGTGCCAGCTCACCAGACTTGGGACAGGGGAATATAGCCGGAGCTTTCTTT
>NA|TRBV5-1|TRBJ2-1|NA
CASTGSSYNEQFF
TGCGCCAGCACGGGGAGCTCCTACAATGAGCAGTTCTTC
>NA|TRBV5-1|TRBJ2-7|few
CASSLEQGLAYEQYF
TGCGCCAGCAGCTTGGAACAGGGATTAGCCTACGAGCAGTACTTC
>NA|TRBV12-5|TRBJ2-7|NA
CASGLFPPGVQYF
TGTGCTAGTGGTTTATTTCCCCCAGGCGTTCAGTACTTC
>NA|TRBV7-9|TRBJ1-4|NA
CASSASGNEKLFF
TGTGCCAGCAGCGCGTCTGGTAATGAAAAACTGTTTTTT
>NA|TRBV2|TRBJ2-7|NA
CASSPGNRYEQYF
TGTGCCAGCTCCCCGGGGAACCGCTACGAGCAGTACTTC
>TRBD1|TRBV25-1|TRBJ1-2|NA
CASRGDRGVEGYTF
TGTGCCAGCAGGGGAGACAGGGGGGTTGAGGGCTACACCTTC
>NA|TRBV9|TRBJ2-2|NA
CASSVEGRRELFF
TGTGCCAGCAGCGTAGAGGGGAGGAGGGAGCTGTTTTTT
>NA|TRBV6-6|TRBJ2-5|NA
CAARGGNQQETQYF
TGTGCCGCCAGAGGGGGTAACCAGCAAGAGACCCAGTACTTC
>TRBD1|TRBV6-4|TRBJ1-4|few
CASSDDDRGPNEKLFF
TGTGCCAGCAGTGACGACGACAGGGGACCGAATGAAAAACTGTTTTTT